A selection of T cell receptor beta chains follows, all from one sample in a study of cytomegalovirus exposure and HLA in healthy donors. The repertoire was sequenced with immunoSEQ multiplex PCR; TCRdb's copy has only in-frame clones and lacks some. The repertoire has about 130,000 clones, around nine tenths of them found once; the top ten carry 3% to 4%. The sample was PBMCs. These receptor sequences come from a young man in good health and CMV-seronegative. The CDR3 runs from the conserved cysteine through the conserved F or W. A D gene is named only where the DNA matches it firmly. The size entry is marked missing in some rows and otherwise reads once, few, many or a size class.

V gene	D gene	J gene	clone size	CDR3 DNA	CDR3 protein
TRBV6-1	TRBD1	TRBJ1-2	-	TGTGCCAGCAGGACGCAACAGGGGAACTATGGCTACACCTTC	CASRTQQGNYGYTF
TRBV5-1	TRBD1	TRBJ2-7	-	TGCGCCAGCAGCTCCCTGAGGGGGCCTCCCTACGAGCAGTACTTC	CASSSLRGPPYEQYF
TRBV2	-	TRBJ2-7	once	TGTGCCGGCGGCGGGACCTCAACCACTCCCTACGAGCAGTACTTC	CAGGGTSTTPYEQYF
TRBV2	TRBD1	TRBJ2-7	-	TGTGCCAGCAGCGCAGACGGGACAGGGTCCTACGAGCAGTACTTC	CASSADGTGSYEQYF
TRBV6-5	-	TRBJ2-7	-	TGTGCCAGCAGCCCTACTCCCCCCTACGAGCAGTACTTC	CASSPTPPYEQYF
TRBV27	-	TRBJ2-2	once	TGTGCCAGCAAGGAAGTGACAGTCGCGAACACCGGGGAGCTGTTTTTT	CASKEVTVANTGELFF
TRBV28	TRBD1	TRBJ1-6	-	TGTGCCAGCAGTTTGGTCCCAGGGGGCAATAATTCACCCCTCCACTTT	CASSLVPGGNNSPLHF
TRBV18	TRBD1	TRBJ1-6	-	TGTGCCAGCTCACCACCAGGACAGGGTCCTTCACCCCTCCACTTT	CASSPPGQGPSPLHF
TRBV11-3	-	TRBJ1-3	-	TGTGCCAGCAGCTTAACGGGGGCTGGAAACACCATATATTTT	CASSLTGAGNTIYF
TRBV18	-	TRBJ1-5	once	TGTGCCAGCTCACCACCGGGGGCCTTTAGCAATCAGCCCCAGCATTTT	CASSPPGAFSNQPQHF
TRBV6-1	TRBD1	TRBJ1-1	-	TGTGCCAGCAGTAGTGACAGGGGGCGCGACACTGAAGCTTTCTTT	CASSSDRGRDTEAFF
TRBV19	TRBD1	TRBJ1-4	-	TGTGCCAGTAGTATGACGGGTCAGGGGGTTGAAAAACTGTTTTTT	CASSMTGQGVEKLFF
TRBV10-2	-	TRBJ1-1	few	TGCGCCAGCAGAGCGGTACAGGGTTCGGACGCCACTGAAGCTTTCTTT	CASRAVQGSDATEAFF
TRBV10-3	TRBD1	TRBJ1-6	few	TGTGCCATCAGTGCCTTTCACAGGGGTCCCAATTCACCCCTCCACTTT	CAISAFHRGPNSPLHF
TRBV5-1	TRBD1	TRBJ2-7	-	TGCGCCAGCAGCTCGGACAGGCTTACCTACGAGCAGTACTTC	CASSSDRLTYEQYF
TRBV7-2	TRBD1	TRBJ1-5	-	TGTGCCAGCAGCTTAGAAGGGGGCGTTCAGCCCCAGCATTTT	CASSLEGGVQPQHF
TRBV10-2	-	TRBJ1-2	-	TGCGCCAGCAGTGGACAGGAGATCACTAACTATGGCTACACCTTC	CASSGQEITNYGYTF
TRBV28	TRBD1	TRBJ1-5	-	TGTGCCAGCAGCCCGCCGGGACAGCCGGATAGCAATCAGCCCCAGCATTTT	CASSPPGQPDSNQPQHF
TRBV7-6	TRBD1	TRBJ1-4	once	TGTGCCAGCAGCGCGACAGGGTTTAATGAAAAACTGTTTTTT	CASSATGFNEKLFF
TRBV7-8	-	TRBJ1-4	-	TGTGCCAGCAGCTCACAGGGAGAAGGCGAAAAACTGTTTTTT	CASSSQGEGEKLFF
TRBV2	-	TRBJ2-4	-	TGTGCCAGCAGTGAAGCGCTTCTGACTGTCAAAAACATTCAGTACTTC	CASSEALLTVKNIQYF
TRBV7-3	-	TRBJ2-1	-	TGTGCCAGCAGCTTAGGGGTTGGGGCTAACAATGAGCAGTTCTTC	CASSLGVGANNEQFF
TRBV6-6	-	TRBJ1-2	once	TGTGCCAGCAGTTACGGACACTCCTATGGCTACACCTTC	CASSYGHSYGYTF